This TCR beta chain was captured by sequencing in a study of blood T cell repertoires in COVID-19. The wider study: The United States, Italy and Spain supplied acute and convalescent COVID-19 samples. T cells, B-cell-depleted T cells, or PBMCs supplied cDNA or gDNA.

Trimming cost V 0 bases and J 5 bases; bases outside gene matches: 7. Germline V CDR1 and CDR2: MNHEY, SVGAGI. The CDR3 sequence is 16 residues long. Study processing details: Reference gene primers were amplified, and this amplification served to estimate nucleated cell counts. Method: immunoSEQ multiplex PCR; TCRdb's copy keeps in-frame clones and lacks some. That table gives V, J and clone size, and the DNA gave D and trimming. The sample shows under 450,000 clones, 70% to 90% of them seen only once. Enrolled during active infection, Seattle patients were then followed longitudinally. V gene TRBV6-5 combines with J gene TRBJ2-1; 7 bases are shared with TRBD2. The sequenced sample consisted of peripheral blood. This receptor was identified in a woman aged 55-69 years with COVID-19, enrolled during active disease. The CDR3 bases are TGTGCCAGCAGTTACTCCCGCGGGGGTTCTAACAATGAGCAGTTCTTC. Protein: CASSYSRGGSNNEQFF.